The 27 T cell receptor beta chains reported below all come from one sample, sequenced in a study of T cells in Graves' hyperthyroidism and ophthalmopathy. Amplification of TCR beta CDR3 regions was performed using RNA transcripts as template. A first-round RT-PCR of the TCR CDR3 used the HTBI primer set. TCRdb reprocessed the multiplex PCR reads via MiXCR and lists one record per CDR3 protein. The sample holds fewer than 700,000 distinct CDR3 sequences, roughly 15% seen once. Sequencing was carried out using blood. The receptor set was obtained from a woman younger than 45 with Graves' hyperthyroidism.

This clonotype was counted many times. The chain links TRBV2 to TRBJ2-1; 9 nucleotides agree with TRBD1. The J segment lost 8 bases and the V segment lost 7 bases, leaving 6 bases of the junction unmatched. The CDR3 runs to 13 residues. Germline V gene data show CDR1 as SNHLY and CDR2 as FYNNEI. CDR3 region: CASTRTGVDEQFF. In DNA, the CDR3 is TGTGCCAGCACTAGGACAGGGGTAGATGAGCAGTTCTTC. The variable domain in full, completed from reference TRBV2 and TRBJ2-1, reads EPEVTQTPSHQVTQMGQEVILRCVPISNHLYFYWYRQILGQKVEFLVSFYNNEISEKSEIFDDQFSVERPDGSNFTLKIRSTKLEDSAMYFCASTRTGVDEQFFGPGTRLTVL.

The V call is TRBV5-1, the J call TRBJ2-7; D could derive from TRBD1 or TRBD2 (6 bases each). Trimming stripped 1 base from V and 2 bases from J, with 16 bases between. Germline V lookup: CDR1 SGHRS, CDR2 YFSETQ. The CDR3 is 16 residues long. CDR3 amino acids: CASSLLGGTLTYEQYF. The CDR3 DNA reads TGCGCCAGCAGCTTGTTAGGGGGGACCCTAACCTACGAGCAGTACTTC.

There are a few counts of this clonotype. The rearrangement joins TRBV30 to TRBJ1-2, with D unresolved. CDR3 length: 13 residues. Per the germline V gene, CDR1 is GTSNPN and CDR2 is SVGIG (reference sequence). Trimming shortened V by 0 bases and J by 7 bases, and 12 bases separated the two germline ends. This chain's CDR3 is CAWSVLSSSGYTF. The CDR3 nucleotides are TGTGCCTGGAGTGTGCTATCGTCTTCTGGCTACACCTTC.

With respect to this clonotype: No conserved phenylalanine or tryptophan ends this CDR3, so it is likely a read error. The genes are TRBV7-9 and TRBJ1-2; 8 bases map to TRBD1. The CDR3 is made up of 14 amino acids. Trimming removed 3 bases from V and 10 bases from J; junction bases left unmatched: 10. Germline lookup yields CDR1 SEHNR and CDR2 FQNEAQ (reference sequence). The CDR3: CASSFGTGGFAYTV. DNA for the CDR3: TGTGCCAGCAGCTTTGGGACAGGAGGCTTTGCCTACACCGTC.

There are many counts of this clonotype. The J gene is TRBJ2-7, the V gene TRBV13; TRBD1 matches at 8 bases. The J segment lost 5 bases and the V segment lost 5 bases, leaving 5 bases of the junction unmatched. From germline, CDR1 is PRHDT and CDR2 FYEKMQ (reference sequence). This CDR3 comprises 13 residues. The CDR3 DNA reads TGTGCCAGCAGCCAGACAGGGGTCCACGAGCAGTACTTC. Amino acids: CASSQTGVHEQYF.

This clonotype has at least ten counts. The rearrangement joins TRBV20-1 to TRBJ2-3; D assignment may be TRBD1 or TRBD2 (5 bases each). Trimming removed 4 bases from V and 1 base from J, with 15 bases in between. Germline loops: CDR1 DFQATT, CDR2 SNEGSKA (reference sequence). There are 15 residues in the CDR3. The CDR3 is CSATSPGPGTDTQYF. For the CDR3, the DNA is TGCAGTGCTACATCCCCGGGACCGGGCACAGATACGCAGTATTTT.

The chain recombines TRBV27 with TRBJ2-1; 8 bases match TRBD2. There are 14 residues in the CDR3. CDR1 and CDR2 from the germline V gene are MNHEY and SMNVEV (reference sequence). V lost 5 bases, J lost 9 bases, and 9 bases stayed unmatched. The CDR3 sequence: CASSPGGGLGEQFF. For the CDR3, the DNA is TGTGCCAGCAGTCCGGGGGGGGGTCTGGGTGAGCAGTTCTTC.

Many counts were recorded for this clonotype. The chain carries TRBV7-2 and TRBJ2-1, with 9 bases matching TRBD1. J lost 7 bases, V lost 5 bases, and 6 bases had no gene match. Germline V gene lookup returns CDR1 SGHTA and CDR2 FQGNSA. This CDR3 spans 14 amino acids. The CDR3 here is CASSTRTGENEQFF. In DNA form, the CDR3 reads TGTGCCAGCAGCACCAGGACAGGGGAGAATGAGCAGTTCTTC.

This clonotype was seen repeatedly, ten times or more. The rearrangement links TRBV29-1 to TRBJ1-1; possibly TRBD1 for D (5 bases). CDR1 is SQVTM, CDR2 ANQGSEA, per germline. The CDR3 covers 15 residues. The germline V and J ends were trimmed by 0 bases and 2 bases, with 13 bases remaining between them. In DNA form, the CDR3 reads TGCAGCGTTGAAGATCTTTGGACAACCAACACTGAAGCTTTCTTT. Protein product: CSVEDLWTTNTEAFF. Together with reference TRBV29-1 and TRBJ1-1, the CDR3 gives the full variable domain: SAVISQKPSRDICQRGTSLTIQCQVDSQVTMMFWYRQQPGQSLTLIATANQGSEATYESGFVIDKFPISRPNLTFSTLTVSNMSPEDSSIYLCSVEDLWTTNTEAFFGQGTRLTVV.

There are a few counts of this clonotype. This chain joins TRBV6-4 and TRBJ2-7; TRBD2 matches 14 bases. The CDR3 is made up of 17 amino acids. CDR1 is MRHNA and CDR2 is SNTAGT in the germline V gene. The junction had 8 bases not matched to a gene; V was cut back by 6 bases and J by 1 base. CDR3 sequence reads: CASSSGTSGSQSYEQYF. The CDR3 DNA reads TGTGCCAGCAGCTCAGGGACTAGCGGGAGCCAATCCTACGAGCAGTACTTC.

There are a few counts of this clonotype. The V call is TRBV27, the J call TRBJ2-1, with 12 bases matching TRBD2. This CDR3 contains 16 residues. Germline trimming cut 0 bases from V and 5 bases from J; bases unmatched to any gene: 2. Germline CDR1 and CDR2: MNHEY and SMNVEV (reference sequence). This CDR3 reads CASSLSRTSGNNEQFF. In nucleotides, the CDR3 is TGTGCCAGCAGTTTATCGCGGACTAGCGGGAACAATGAGCAGTTCTTC.

This clonotype was seen a few times. The chain uses TRBV24-1 and TRBJ2-2; D unclear. The CDR3 length is 12 residues. From germline, CDR1 is KGHDR and CDR2 SFDVKD. Trimming took 5 bases from V and 7 from J, leaving 7 bases between them. The CDR3 nucleotides read TGTGCCACCAGTGTCCTTCACGGGGAGCTGTTTTTT. Its protein product is CATSVLHGELFF.

This clonotype has a count of ten or more. V and J are TRBV11-1 and TRBJ2-5; 7 bases fit TRBD2. CDR1 is SGHAT and CDR2 is FQDESV in the germline V gene (reference sequence). The CDR3 runs 16 residues. The V segment lost 1 base and the J segment 10 bases; nucleotides outside the gene matches: 15. This chain's CDR3 is CASSLEGRDYLWDQYF. CDR3 nucleotide sequence: TGTGCCAGCAGCTTAGAGGGCCGGGACTACCTCTGGGACCAGTACTTC. The variable domain in full, completed from reference TRBV11-1 and TRBJ2-5, reads EAEVAQSPRYKITEKSQAVAFWCDPISGHATLYWYRQILGQGPELLVQFQDESVVDDSQLPKDRFSAERLKGVDSTLKIQPAELGDSAMYLCASSLEGRDYLWDQYFGPGTRLLVL.

This clonotype has a count of ten or more. V is TRBV6-2 or TRBV6-3 and J is TRBJ2-3; the D is unclear. The germline V and J ends were trimmed by 8 bases and 0 bases, with 15 bases remaining between them. The CDR3 is 15 amino acids. The germline V gene encodes CDR1 MNHEY and CDR2 SVGEGT. The CDR3 loop reads CASARGDSSTDTQYF. The CDR3 bases are TGTGCCAGCGCCCGAGGAGACTCTAGCACAGATACGCAGTATTTT.

The table lists this clonotype with a few counts. This chain links TRBV14 with TRBJ2-3; 9 positions agree with TRBD2. This CDR3 is 15 amino acids long. Germline V gene lookup returns CDR1 SGHDN and CDR2 FVKESK. After removal of 1 base from V and 6 bases from J, the junction contained 5 bases not matched to a gene. CDR3 amino acids: CASSQGNSGSDTQYF. CDR3 DNA sequence: TGTGCCAGCAGCCAAGGGAATAGCGGGAGTGATACGCAGTATTTT. Complete variable domain (other parts from reference TRBV14 and TRBJ2-3): EAGVTQFPSHSVIEKGQTVTLRCDPISGHDNLYWYRRVMGKEIKFLLHFVKESKQDESGMPNNRFLAERTGGTYSTLKVQPAELEDSGVYFCASSQGNSGSDTQYFGPGTRLTVL.

This clonotype was recorded many times. This CDR3 is CASSEVGGTVLGQPQHF. The CDR3 DNA sequence: TGTGCCAGCAGTGAAGTTGGGGGGACGGTTTTGGGGCAGCCCCAGCATTTT. This chain joins TRBV6-1 and TRBJ1-5, with D perhaps TRBD1 (5 bases). Germline V gene lookup returns CDR1 MNHNS and CDR2 SASEGT. This CDR3 comprises 17 residues. Trimming stripped 1 base from V and 7 bases from J, with 20 bases between.

This clonotype has more than one count but fewer than ten. V usage is TRBV6-5 and J usage is TRBJ1-2; tentatively, D is TRBD1 (5 bases). With 2 bases removed from V and 6 bases from J, the gap between germline ends came to 16 bases. CDR1 and CDR2 (germline): MNHEY, SVGAGI. CDR3 length: 15 residues. The CDR3 loop reads CASSYAGRGADGYTF. For the CDR3, the DNA is TGTGCCAGCAGTTACGCAGGGAGGGGCGCCGATGGCTACACCTTC.

The genes are TRBV20-1 and TRBJ2-2; TRBD2 might be the D (5 bases). Germline CDR1 is DFQATT and CDR2 is SNEGSKA (reference sequence). The CDR3 totals 13 residues. With 6 bases removed from V and 1 base from J, the gap between germline ends came to 9 bases. As DNA, the CDR3 is TGCAGTGCCCCCAGCGGGAACACCGGGGAGCTGTTTTTT. Its translation is CSAPSGNTGELFF.

This clonotype was counted ten times or more. The J gene is TRBJ1-2, the V gene TRBV11-2; TRBD1 is a possible D gene (6 bases). The germline CDR1 and CDR2 sequences are SGHAT and FQNNGV. Trimming took off 0 bases at V and 0 bases at J, with 8 bases between the two ends. CDR3 length equals 15 residues. CDR3 in amino acids: CASSLEGTSNYGYTF. CDR3 DNA: TGTGCCAGCAGCTTAGAGGGGACATCTAACTATGGCTACACCTTC.

The chain links TRBV5-1 to TRBJ2-2; 8 bases map to TRBD1. Germline-derived CDR1 and CDR2 are SGHRS and YFSETQ. The trim removed 3 bases at V and 5 bases at J, leaving 6 bases unmatched. The CDR3 is 15 residues long. The CDR3 here is CASSWDGQGTGELFF. The DNA of the CDR3 is TGCGCCAGCAGCTGGGATGGACAGGGTACCGGGGAGCTGTTTTTT.

This clonotype was found many times. The chain has TRBV29-1 and TRBJ1-3; unclear D gene. Trimming cost V 5 bases and J 0 bases, with 14 bases left between them. CDR1 and CDR2 (germline): SQVTM, ANQGSEA. CDR3 length: 15 amino acids. The CDR3 coding sequence is TGCAGCGTTCCCCCTGGCTCCAGCTCTGGAAACACCATATATTTT. This encodes CSVPPGSSSGNTIYF.

This clonotype was counted between two and nine times. The genes are TRBV10-3 and TRBJ1-5; 9 positions match TRBD1. V trimming: 4 bases; J trimming: 6 bases; junction bases outside the gene matches: 7. Germline-derived CDR1 and CDR2 are ENHRY and SYGVKD. The CDR3 sequence is 15 residues long. For the CDR3, the DNA is TGTGCCATCAGTGCGGGACAGGGATCCGGTCAGCCCCAGCATTTT. Encoded protein: CAISAGQGSGQPQHF.

Only a few counts were recorded for this clonotype. The chain carries TRBV20-1 and TRBJ2-7; TRBD2 matches at 12 bases. Germline V gives CDR1 DFQATT, CDR2 SNEGSKA (reference sequence). The ends lost 2 bases at V and 4 bases at J; junction bases unmatched: 6. The CDR3 loop spans 15 amino acids. The CDR3 bases are TGCAGTGCTAGACTAGCGGGAGGGCCGATTTACGAGCAGTACTTC. Its protein is CSARLAGGPIYEQYF.

This clonotype was found a few times. The chain couples TRBV18 to TRBJ1-6; 8 positions agree with TRBD1. The CDR3 length is 15 residues. The V and J ends lost 3 bases and 7 bases, in that order; junction bases with no gene match: 5. Per germline, CDR1 KGHSH and CDR2 LQKENI. This chain's CDR3 is CASSPSDRENSPLHF. The CDR3, as DNA: TGTGCCAGCTCACCGTCGGACAGGGAAAATTCACCCCTCCACTTT.

In its sample, this clonotype was seen many times. This sequence joins TRBV12-3 or TRBV12-4 and TRBJ1-2; 12 bases line up with TRBD1. V was clipped by 5 bases and J by 7 bases; unmatched bases: 11. CDR3 length: 16 amino acids. The CDR3 DNA reads as TGTGCCAGCAGTGATGGGACAGGGGGCGTATTTCGTGGCTACACCTTC. Encoded protein: CASSDGTGGVFRGYTF.

V is TRBV28 and J is TRBJ2-3; the D gene is possibly TRBD1 (6 bases). CDR3 size: 15 residues. V lost 4 bases, J lost 2 bases, and 13 bases lay in between. From germline, CDR1 is MDHEN and CDR2 SYDVKM. The CDR3 protein is CASSWWTENTDTQYF. In nucleotides, the CDR3 is TGTGCCAGCAGTTGGTGGACAGAAAACACAGATACGCAGTATTTT.

The chain's CDR3 is CASSYDDTLYSGNTIYF. For the CDR3, the DNA is TGTGCCAGCAGTTATGACGATACCCTATACTCTGGAAACACCATATATTTT. V is TRBV6-1 and J is TRBJ1-3, with D unclear. The length of the CDR3 is 17 residues. Between the trimmed V and J ends, which lost 5 bases and 0 bases, there was a span of 17 bases. Germline CDR1 and CDR2: MNHNS and SASEGT.